The next 15 T cell receptor beta chains were all read from a single sample in a study of blood T cell repertoires in COVID-19. The data were produced by immunoSEQ multiplex PCR, yet TCRdb's version contains in-frame clones alone and is incomplete. The data contain about 93,000 clones, around nine tenths of them seen just once; the ten biggest clones take up roughly a sixth. The sequenced material came from peripheral blood. The receptors here all came from a woman older than 75 with acute or convalescent COVID-19.

This sequence joins TRBV24-1 and TRBJ2-1, with TRBD2 matching over 7 bases. J lost 0 bases, V lost 7 bases, and 2 bases had no gene match. CDR1 and CDR2 (germline): KGHDR, SFDVKD. This CDR3 has 14 residues. The CDR3 loop reads CATRGGDSYNEQFF. The CDR3, as DNA: TGTGCCACCAGGGGAGGGGACTCCTACAATGAGCAGTTCTTC.

This clone was detected a few times. The chain links TRBV3-1 (or the pseudogene TRBV3-2) to TRBJ1-1; D remains unclear. Trimming removed 3 bases from V and 8 bases from J, with 13 bases in between. This CDR3 is 13 amino acids long. From germline, CDR1 is LGHDT and CDR2 YNNKEL (reference sequence). The CDR3 coding sequence is TGTGCCAGCAGCCATACGGTCGGCGGGGAAGCTTTCTTT. Translated: CASSHTVGGEAFF.

V gene TRBV14 combines with J gene TRBJ1-1; 7 nucleotides align to TRBD1. There are 14 residues in the CDR3. The V gene's germline CDR1 is SGHDN and CDR2 FVKESK. After removal of 1 base from V and 3 bases from J, the junction contained 2 bases not matched to a gene. The DNA for the CDR3 is TGTGCCAGCAGCCAAGTCAGGGGGGACACTGAAGCTTTCTTT. Residues: CASSQVRGDTEAFF.

The gene calls are TRBV3-1 (or the pseudogene TRBV3-2) and TRBJ2-3; no clear D gene. Deletions cut 6 bases from V and 0 bases from J, with 7 bases between. The germline gives CDR1 LGHDT, CDR2 YNNKEL (reference sequence). CDR3 length: 13 amino acids. The DNA of the CDR3 is TGTGCCAGCAGTAAAGAGAGCACAGATACGCAGTATTTT. This codes for CASSKESTDTQYF.

The V call is TRBV7-9, the J call TRBJ2-1; 13 bases line up with TRBD2. V was pared by 5 bases and J by 12 bases, with 10 bases of the junction left unmatched. The CDR3 length is 15 residues. Germline V gene sequence: CDR1 SEHNR, CDR2 FQNEAQ (reference sequence). CDR3 in amino acids: CASSRGLAGAAGQFF. As DNA, the CDR3 is TGTGCCAGCAGCCGAGGACTAGCGGGGGCGGCGGGGCAGTTCTTC.

V is TRBV28 and J is TRBJ1-1; 12 positions agree with TRBD1. This CDR3 is 17 amino acids long. The germline V gene encodes CDR1 MDHEN and CDR2 SYDVKM. The V and J ends lost 6 bases and 5 bases, in that order; junction bases with no gene match: 13. CDR3 sequence (DNA): TGTGCCAGCAGCCCCGCGCCGGGACAGGGGGCCGGAACTGAAGCTTTCTTT. It translates to CASSPAPGQGAGTEAFF.

This chain uses TRBV5-3 with TRBJ1-1, with D perhaps matching TRBD1 (6 bases). TRBV5-3 is labeled an ORF, and its function is uncertain. The CDR3 extends over 13 amino acids. V shed 8 bases and J shed 4 bases, with 15 bases lying between them. CDR3 region: CASIGGFGTEAFF. CDR3 nucleotide sequence: TGTGCCAGTATAGGGGGTTTTGGCACTGAAGCTTTCTTT.

In its sample, this clone was seen once. The rearrangement uses TRBV6-5 and TRBJ2-7, with a possible D match to TRBD2 (5 bases). With 6 bases removed from V and 3 bases from J, the gap between germline ends came to 15 bases. The CDR3 consists of 14 residues. Germline CDR1 MNHEY, CDR2 SVGAGI. The CDR3 loop reads CASRDLGDVYEQYF. The CDR3 DNA follows: TGTGCCAGCAGGGACTTGGGAGACGTCTACGAGCAGTACTTC.

V usage is TRBV11-2 and J usage is TRBJ2-4; 8 bases match TRBD1. CDR3 length: 14 amino acids. Germline-derived CDR1 and CDR2 are SGHAT and FQNNGV. The V gene end was trimmed by 3 bases and the J gene end by 8 bases; junction bases not matched to a gene: 6. The CDR3 loop reads CASSFDRGGYIQYF. CDR3 sequence (DNA): TGTGCCAGCAGCTTTGACAGGGGTGGTTACATTCAGTACTTC.

The V gene is TRBV7-9, the J gene TRBJ1-5; TRBD1 might be the D (5 bases). Germline V gives CDR1 SEHNR, CDR2 FQNEAQ (reference sequence). Trimming pared 5 bases from V and 7 bases from J, leaving 15 bases between. This CDR3 spans 14 amino acids. This CDR3 is CASSPSGGGQPQHF. The CDR3, as DNA: TGTGCCAGCAGCCCATCTGGGGGAGGCCAGCCCCAGCATTTT. Complete variable domain (other parts from reference TRBV7-9 and TRBJ1-5): DTGVSQNPRHKITKRGQNVTFRCDPISEHNRLYWYRQTLGQGPEFLTYFQNEAQLEKSRLLSDRFSAERPKGSFSTLEIQRTEQGDSAMYLCASSPSGGGQPQHFGDGTRLSIL.

As to this clone: The same CDR3 arises from other DNA sequences in this sample as well. The gene calls are TRBV2 and TRBJ1-4, with 10 bases identical to TRBD1. The CDR3 contains 15 residues. Germline lookup yields CDR1 SNHLY and CDR2 FYNNEI. The V gene end was trimmed by 6 bases and the J gene end by 5 bases; junction bases not matched to a gene: 6. CDR3 DNA sequence: TGTGCCAGCAGGGGAGGGACAGGGGCAAATGAAAAACTGTTTTTT. Protein product: CASRGGTGANEKLFF.

The genes are TRBV14 and TRBJ2-6; 7 bases map to TRBD2. The length of the CDR3 is 17 residues. Germline CDR1 reads SGHDN; CDR2 reads FVKESK. Trimming removed 4 bases from V and 0 bases from J; junction bases left unmatched: 6. CDR3 sequence (DNA): TGTGCCAGCAGCCCCGGGACTACCCCCTCTGGGGCCAACGTCCTGACTTTC. This sequence encodes CASSPGTTPSGANVLTF.

J is TRBJ1-6 and V is TRBV5-1; 8 bases agree with TRBD1. V lost 2 bases to trimming and J lost 6 bases; unmatched junction nucleotides: 19. The CDR3 sequence is 20 residues long. CDR1 and CDR2 from the germline V gene are SGHRS and YFSETQ. The CDR3 here is CASSFLPGPQGATGNSPLHF. CDR3 bases: TGCGCCAGCAGCTTCCTTCCCGGGCCCCAGGGGGCTACTGGTAATTCACCCCTCCACTTT.

This chain links TRBV5-4 with TRBJ1-2, with 9 bases aligning to TRBD1. In germline, CDR1 is SGHNT, CDR2 YYREEE (reference sequence). The CDR3 runs to 16 residues. V gave up 3 bases and J gave up 3 bases; unmatched junction bases: 9. The CDR3 loop reads CASSSGQGRNHYGYTF. The CDR3 DNA reads TGTGCCAGCAGCTCGGGACAGGGAAGGAACCACTATGGCTACACCTTC.

The chain is built from TRBV5-1 and TRBJ1-1; the D gene is possibly TRBD1 (5 bases). Germline V gene data show CDR1 as SGHRS and CDR2 as YFSETQ. The V end lost 2 bases, the J end lost 1 base, and 6 bases lay between the germline ends. The CDR3 runs 13 residues. The CDR3 spells CASSLQENTEAFF. The CDR3 coding sequence is TGCGCCAGCAGCTTACAGGAGAACACTGAAGCTTTCTTT.